In its sample, the clone carrying this TCR beta chain was seen many times. Its matching antigen is unknown. The CDR3 extends over 13 amino acids. Germline CDR1 reads DFQATT; CDR2 reads SNEGSKA (reference sequence). Trimming cost V 6 bases and J 0 bases, with 12 bases left between them. These data are taken from a study of T cell repertoires in cytomegalovirus infection. Study-level information: Public TCR beta signature analysis indicated the presence of both CMV infection and matching HLA type.

TCRdb re-analysed the reads in MiXCR, keeping a single row per CDR3 protein. The sample has some 280,000 distinct CDR3 sequences, roughly 13% seen once. Study-level points and caveats: The cumulative frequency of public TCR beta families identified carriers of CMV plus the relevant HLA.

V is TRBV20-1 and J is TRBJ2-7; TRBD2 is a possible D gene (5 bases). The source of this sequence is a human donor in good health (CMV status not recorded). Some clones in this sample may be carry-over from other donors' samples. Material: PBMCs. The DNA of the CDR3 is TGCAGTGCCCGCGGAGGAAGCTCCTACGAGCAGTACTTC. It codes for CSARGGSSYEQYF.